This TCR beta chain was identified during a study of tumor-infiltrating lymphocytes in primary liver carcinoma. The source material, about 19-30 mg of unsorted bulk tissue, was used to co-extract RNA and DNA. Constant-region priming of around 490 ng total RNA yielded TCR beta cDNA. The TCR beta library was amplified through three nested multiplex PCR rounds in a modified ARM-PCR procedure. TCRdb passed the multiplex PCR reads through MiXCR, listing each CDR3 protein once. The sample comprises about 37,000 distinct CDR3 sequences, approximately 71% of which are singletons, and about 35% rests with the top ten. The sequence came from a man in his forties with primary liver carcinoma and hepatitis B virus infection. The sequenced sample consisted of tumor-adjacent normal liver tissue.

This CDR3 reads CASNLRNGGGNTDTQYF. CDR3 nucleotide sequence: TGCGCCAGCAACCTTCGTAACGGGGGAGGGAACACTGATACGCAGTATTTT. This chain uses TRBV4-1 with TRBJ2-3, with 7 bases fitting TRBD2. Germline V gene data show CDR1 as MGHRA and CDR2 as YSYEKL. With V trimmed by 7 bases and J by 6 bases, 19 bases remained unmatched. The CDR3 loop spans 17 amino acids.